This T cell receptor (beta chain) is drawn from a study of shared clonotypes between healthy human individuals. Overall study: The study used three CD4 naive, three CD4 memory, two CD8 naive and one CD8 memory plate per donor.

This CDR3 region has 14 residues. V lost 7 bases to trimming and J lost 9 bases, with 18 bases between them. In germline, CDR1 is LNHDA, CDR2 SQIVND (reference sequence). TCRdb's copy holds only in-frame clones and misses some; the assay was immunoSEQ multiplex PCR. The sample holds about 660,000 clones; around two thirds are singletons and the top ten take 1.5% to 2%. This TCR was recovered from a woman aged 25-40 years in good health. The chain links TRBV19 to TRBJ2-2; TRBD2 is a possible D gene (5 bases). What was sequenced was memory CD4+ T cells sorted from blood. Subset in this sample: CD45RA-negative fraction. CDR3 protein: CASNLRDFGRELFF. The CDR3 DNA follows: TGTGCCAGTAATTTGAGGGATTTTGGCCGGGAGCTGTTTTTT.